A single sample is the source of the 30 T cell receptor beta chains below, sequenced in a study of shared clonotypes between healthy human individuals. The repertoire was sequenced with immunoSEQ multiplex PCR; TCRdb's copy has only in-frame clones and lacks some. The table lists roughly 1 million clones, 75% to 80% of them singletons. Sequenced material: memory CD4+ T cells from PBMCs. Subset given: CD45RA-negative fraction. The receptors stem from a man younger than 35 in good health. Some clones in this sample may be carry-over from other donors' samples.

In this sample, this clone turned up a few times. This sequence joins TRBV18 and TRBJ2-5, with D possibly TRBD2 on 5 matching bases. The CDR3 is made up of 15 amino acids. Germline V gene data show CDR1 as KGHSH and CDR2 as LQKENI. Trimming took 3 bases from V and 2 from J, leaving 13 bases between them. CDR3 amino acids: CASSPMGAGQETQYF. CDR3 sequence (DNA): TGTGCCAGCTCACCTATGGGAGCAGGACAAGAGACCCAGTACTTC.

CDR3 amino acids: CASRTPDQNTGELFF. The CDR3 DNA sequence: TGTGCCAGCAGGACTCCGGACCAGAACACCGGGGAGCTGTTTTTT. The chain couples TRBV28 to TRBJ2-2; D not certain. CDR1 and CDR2 (germline): MDHEN, SYDVKM. The CDR3 covers 15 residues. V lost 6 bases, J lost 1 base, and 12 bases lay in between.

V usage is TRBV15 and J usage is TRBJ2-7; a weak D match, TRBD2 (5 bases). Germline CDR1 and CDR2: LNHNV and YYDKDF (reference sequence). This CDR3 spans 12 amino acids. V was cut by 5 bases and J by 7 bases, with 12 bases left in between. The DNA for the CDR3 is TGTGCCACCAGCGAGGGATCGGGGGAGCAGTACTTC. Its translation: CATSEGSGEQYF. Full variable domain (rest looked up from reference TRBV15 and TRBJ2-7): DAMVIQNPRYQVTQFGKPVTLSCSQTLNHNVMYWYQQKSSQAPKLLFHYYDKDFNNEADTPDNFQSRRPNTSFCFLDIRSPGLGDTAMYLCATSEGSGEQYFGPGTRLTVT.

This clone was seen more than once but under ten times. The same CDR3 can be traced to other DNA sequences in this sample. The CDR3 DNA follows: TGTGCCAGCAGCCCTGACAGGGCTGGAAACACCATATATTTT. This codes for CASSPDRAGNTIYF. This chain connects TRBV5-4 to TRBJ1-3; 7 positions match TRBD1. V dropped 4 bases and J dropped 2; count of bases not matched to a gene: 3. This CDR3 is built from 14 residues. Looked up from germline, CDR1 is SGHNT and CDR2 is YYREEE (reference sequence).

The chain recombines TRBV5-6 with TRBJ1-4; D uncertain. CDR3 size: 12 residues. Germline-derived CDR1 and CDR2 are SGHDT and YYEEEE. Trimming stripped 1 base from V and 5 bases from J, with 3 bases between. The CDR3 region is CASSLLNEKLFF. CDR3 nucleotide sequence: TGTGCCAGCAGCTTGCTCAATGAAAAACTGTTTTTT.

The chain carries TRBV2 and TRBJ2-4; D is unclear. The CDR3 runs to 14 residues. V was clipped by 6 bases and J by 0 bases, with 9 bases between them. CDR1 and CDR2 (germline): SNHLY, FYNNEI. CDR3 DNA: TGTGCCAGCAGAGACAATTTAGCCAAAAACATTCAGTACTTC. Protein sequence: CASRDNLAKNIQYF.

The sample holds one count of this clone. V is TRBV5-1 and J is TRBJ2-7; D gene ambiguous. Germline loops: CDR1 SGHRS, CDR2 YFSETQ. Between the trimmed V and J ends, which lost 0 bases and 0 bases, there was a span of 10 bases. The CDR3 spans 15 residues. The CDR3 DNA reads as TGCGCCAGCAGCTTGGGGGTGACTTTCTCCTACGAGCAGTACTTC. This encodes CASSLGVTFSYEQYF.

The genes are TRBV18 and TRBJ2-2; D possibly corresponds to TRBD1 (5 bases). This CDR3 comprises 17 residues. Germline V CDR1 and CDR2: KGHSH, LQKENI. Trimming pared 3 bases from V and 4 bases from J, leaving 18 bases between. Here the CDR3 DNA reads TGTGCCAGCTCACCCTATGGACACATGGATGGCACCGGGGAGCTGTTTTTT. It yields the protein CASSPYGHMDGTGELFF.

The chain links TRBV4-2 to TRBJ1-3; D is unclear. The ends were cut back, 0 bases at V and 4 bases at J, with 10 bases in the middle. Germline V CDR1 and CDR2: LGHNA, YNFKEQ. There are 15 residues in the CDR3. In DNA form, the CDR3 reads TGTGCCAGCAGCCAAGATCAAACGGAAGGAAACACCATATATTTT. It yields the protein CASSQDQTEGNTIYF.

The chain has TRBV5-4 and TRBJ2-7, with 8 bases matching TRBD1. The germline gives CDR1 SGHNT, CDR2 YYREEE (reference sequence). This CDR3 is 15 amino acids long. J gave up 5 bases and V 3 bases, and 10 bases lay outside the gene matches. The CDR3 protein is CASSSRTGNANEQYF. The CDR3 DNA sequence: TGTGCCAGCAGCTCAAGGACAGGGAACGCTAACGAGCAGTACTTC.

This chain links TRBV2 with TRBJ1-1; D is ambiguous. V lost 7 bases to trimming and J lost 0 bases, with 12 bases between them. The V gene's germline CDR1 is SNHLY and CDR2 FYNNEI. The CDR3 is 14 residues long. In DNA, the CDR3 is TGTGCCAGCACAGGACTGATGATGAACACTGAAGCTTTCTTT. This gives the protein CASTGLMMNTEAFF.

V and J are TRBV11-2 and TRBJ2-3; no firm D call. With 0 bases removed from V and 0 bases from J, the gap between germline ends came to 7 bases. The CDR3 has 15 residues. Per the germline V gene, CDR1 is SGHAT and CDR2 is FQNNGV. CDR3 bases: TGTGCCAGCAGCTTAGATATGTCTAGCACAGATACGCAGTATTTT. Translated, it gives CASSLDMSSTDTQYF. Using reference TRBV11-2 and TRBJ2-3 for the parts outside the CDR3, the full variable domain is EAGVAQSPRYKIIEKRQSVAFWCNPISGHATLYWYQQILGQGPKLLIQFQNNGVVDDSQLPKDRFSAERLKGVDSTLKIQPAKLEDSAVYLCASSLDMSSTDTQYFGPGTRLTVL.

V is TRBV6-6 and J is TRBJ1-1; D may be TRBD1 (5 bases). CDR1 MNHNY and CDR2 SVGAGI come from the germline V gene (reference sequence). The CDR3 has 13 residues. V was cut by 0 bases and J by 7 bases, with 9 bases left in between. CDR3 bases: TGTGCCAGCAGTTACTCGGGGGGGGTTGAAGCTTTCTTT. This translates into CASSYSGGVEAFF.

The V and J genes are TRBV6-5 and TRBJ2-7; 7 bases match TRBD1. This CDR3 is built from 14 residues. The germline V gene encodes CDR1 MNHEY and CDR2 SVGAGI. Germline trimming cut 6 bases from V and 2 bases from J; bases unmatched to any gene: 7. The CDR3 is CASSKDRTTYEQYF. The CDR3 bases are TGTGCCAGCAGCAAGGACAGGACCACCTACGAGCAGTACTTC.

The chain carries TRBV6-6 and TRBJ1-5, with a possible D match to TRBD1 (5 bases). V was clipped by 2 bases and J by 2 bases, with 10 bases between them. Germline V gene data show CDR1 as MNHNY and CDR2 as SVGAGI (reference sequence). The CDR3 sequence is 15 residues long. Here the CDR3 reads CASSYAGGGNQPQHF. The CDR3 DNA follows: TGTGCCAGCAGTTACGCGGGGGGGGGCAATCAGCCCCAGCATTTT.

The CDR3 sequence: CASSSSRGPPGYGYTF. DNA of the CDR3: TGTGCCAGCAGCTCCTCGAGGGGGCCGCCGGGCTATGGCTACACCTTC. The rearrangement links TRBV11-2 to TRBJ1-2; 7 positions match TRBD1. Germline-derived CDR1 and CDR2 are SGHAT and FQNNGV. CDR3 length: 16 amino acids. V lost 4 bases, J lost 4 bases, and 12 bases stayed unmatched.

The chain is built from TRBV28 and TRBJ2-1, with D uncertain. Germline lookup yields CDR1 MDHEN and CDR2 SYDVKM. This CDR3 is 14 amino acids long. V lost 4 bases and J lost 9, with 16 bases in between. CDR3 sequence: CASSWASRASEQFF. As DNA, the CDR3 is TGTGCCAGCAGTTGGGCCAGCCGGGCAAGTGAGCAGTTCTTC.

Comments on this clone: The sample contains more than one DNA sequence encoding this CDR3. V usage is TRBV5-1 and J usage is TRBJ1-1; 8 nucleotides line up with TRBD1. J lost 4 bases, V lost 3 bases, and 5 bases had no gene match. The germline CDR1 and CDR2 sequences are SGHRS and YFSETQ. CDR3 length: 14 residues. CDR3 sequence: CASSSGTGGTEAFF. Written as DNA, the CDR3 is TGCGCCAGCAGCTCGGGAACAGGGGGCACTGAAGCTTTCTTT.

V and J are TRBV4-1 and TRBJ2-5; TRBD2 aligns across 12 bases. J lost 5 bases, V lost 0 bases, and 10 bases had no gene match. The CDR3 spans 18 residues. CDR1 MGHRA and CDR2 YSYEKL come from the germline V gene. In DNA form, the CDR3 reads TGCGCCAGCAGCCAAGATGGGCTAGCGGGAGGGCCCGTGGAGACCCAGTACTTC. This encodes CASSQDGLAGGPVETQYF.

The chain carries TRBV5-4 and TRBJ2-3, with 9 bases fitting TRBD2. This CDR3 comprises 15 residues. CDR1 and CDR2 (germline): SGHNT, YYREEE (reference sequence). Unmatched junction bases numbered 4, after V lost 1 base and J lost 4 bases. Here the CDR3 reads CASSLPSGRPDTQYF. In nucleotides, the CDR3 is TGTGCCAGCAGCTTGCCCAGCGGGAGGCCAGATACGCAGTATTTT.

This clone was observed at least ten times. The sample holds other DNA sequences that translate to the same CDR3. The chain joins TRBV7-3 to TRBJ2-3; D may be TRBD1 (6 bases). CDR1 and CDR2 from the germline V gene are SGHTA and FQGTGA. The V end lost 2 bases, the J end lost 3 bases, and 12 bases lay between the germline ends. The CDR3 is 15 residues long. DNA for the CDR3: TGTGCCAGCAGCTTAGGCCTTACAGGGACAGATACGCAGTATTTT. Translating gives CASSLGLTGTDTQYF.

This clone was found a few times. J is TRBJ2-5 and V is TRBV9; the D is unclear. V lost 0 bases and J 5 bases, leaving 14 bases between the germline ends. CDR1 is SGDLS and CDR2 is YYNGEE in the germline V gene. This CDR3 spans 15 amino acids. The CDR3 here is CASSVAAGSGETQYF. In DNA form, the CDR3 reads TGTGCCAGCAGCGTAGCCGCCGGTAGTGGGGAGACCCAGTACTTC.

This clone has a count of ten or more. V and J are TRBV5-1 and TRBJ1-4; D is unclear. The CDR3 has 13 amino acids. Germline CDR1 is SGHRS and CDR2 is YFSETQ. V lost 0 bases, J lost 8 bases, and 8 bases lay in between. The CDR3 here is CASSLAAEEKLFF. CDR3 sequence (DNA): TGCGCCAGCAGCTTGGCGGCAGAGGAAAAACTGTTTTTT.

The V gene is TRBV30, the J gene TRBJ2-6; TRBD1 aligns across 11 bases. Trimming at V came to 4 bases and at J to 1 base, leaving 9 bases not matched to a gene. CDR3 size: 18 residues. Germline CDR1 reads GTSNPN; CDR2 reads SVGIG (reference sequence). The CDR3 DNA is TGTGCCTGGATGAAGCGGGGACAGGGGGAGTCTGGGGCCAACGTCCTGACTTTC. The encoded protein is CAWMKRGQGESGANVLTF.

The chain employs TRBV4-1 and TRBJ2-5, with a possible D match to TRBD1 (5 bases). Trimming removed 0 bases at V and 1 base at J, with 18 bases between. Germline V gene data show CDR1 as MGHRA and CDR2 as YSYEKL. The CDR3 has 18 residues. The CDR3 bases are TGCGCCAGCAGCCAAGATCTTCTATCGCAACAGGTCCAAGAGACCCAGTACTTC. Residues: CASSQDLLSQQVQETQYF.

This chain joins TRBV7-3 and TRBJ2-1, with 9 bases aligning to TRBD2. This CDR3 is built from 16 residues. The ends lost 5 bases at V and 7 bases at J; junction bases unmatched: 12. CDR1 and CDR2 (germline): SGHTA, FQGTGA. CDR3 nucleotides: TGTGCCAGCAGCCCACGCGCGGGAGGGCCCGGGAATGAGCAGTTCTTC. Protein sequence: CASSPRAGGPGNEQFF. The full variable domain, with the rest looked up from reference TRBV7-3 and TRBJ2-1, is GAGVSQTPSNKVTEKGKYVELRCDPISGHTALYWYRQSLGQGPEFLIYFQGTGAADDSGLPNDRFFAVRPEGSVSTLKIQRTERGDSAVYLCASSPRAGGPGNEQFFGPGTRLTVL.

The chain is built from TRBV28 and TRBJ1-2, with TRBD1 matching 9 bases. The CDR3 is 16 amino acids. The V segment lost 2 bases and the J segment 6 bases; nucleotides outside the gene matches: 10. Germline V lookup: CDR1 MDHEN, CDR2 SYDVKM. In DNA form, the CDR3 reads TGTGCCAGCAGTTTAGGGGGACAGGGTAGTAGTGATGGCTACACCTTC. Translated: CASSLGGQGSSDGYTF.

The V and J genes are TRBV28 and TRBJ1-5; weak D call: TRBD1 (5 bases). Deletions cut 1 base from V and 6 bases from J, with 10 bases between. CDR1 and CDR2 (germline): MDHEN, SYDVKM. The CDR3 has 14 residues. CDR3 DNA sequence: TGTGCCAGCAGTTTATTGCCCGGGACTCAGCCCCAGCATTTT. Residues: CASSLLPGTQPQHF.

Details on this clone: The identical CDR3 is also encoded by other nucleotide sequences in the sample. The chain links TRBV7-2 to TRBJ1-5; the D is unclear. Between the trimmed V and J ends, which lost 3 bases and 0 bases, there was a span of 3 bases. Germline V gives CDR1 SGHTA, CDR2 FQGNSA. This CDR3 comprises 13 residues. CDR3 region: CASSLDSNQPQHF. CDR3 bases: TGTGCCAGCAGCTTGGATAGCAATCAGCCCCAGCATTTT.

J is TRBJ2-5 and V is TRBV28; no reliable D call. The DNA end is a closer match to TRBJ2-7, so the J assignment may be wrong. Germline V gene sequence: CDR1 MDHEN, CDR2 SYDVKM. The CDR3 is 16 amino acids. CDR3 sequence: CASSLFGDFLSYEQYF. The CDR3 nucleotides read TGTGCCAGCAGTTTATTCGGAGATTTCCTCTCCTACGAGCAGTACTTC.